The next 30 T cell receptor beta chains were all read from a single sample in a study of T cells after yellow fever vaccination. A single record per CDR3 protein comes from TCRdb applying MiXCR to the 5' RACE reads. This sample yields approximately 110,000 distinct CDR3 sequences, of which 7.4% are seen a single time; about 2.7% belongs to the top ten. Sample: CD4+ T cells sorted from PBMCs, taken about 10 days after the first yellow fever vaccination. Source of these receptors: a young man who received the YFV17D yellow fever vaccine.

Many counts were recorded for this clonotype. This chain joins TRBV6-1 and TRBJ2-3, with 8 bases that match TRBD1. From germline, CDR1 is MNHNS and CDR2 SASEGT. This CDR3 is 14 amino acids long. V was pared by 5 bases and J by 5 bases, with 6 bases of the junction left unmatched. In nucleotides, the CDR3 is TGTGCCAGCAGTACCCGGGACAGGATAGATACGCAGTATTTT. It yields the protein CASSTRDRIDTQYF.

The chain carries TRBV6-1 and TRBJ1-6, with D possibly being TRBD1 (6 bases). The CDR3 loop spans 18 amino acids. CDR1 is MNHNS, CDR2 SASEGT, per germline. Trimming removed 8 bases at V and 7 bases at J, with 27 bases between. CDR3 region: CASGMNWHQGGRNSPLHF. The DNA for the CDR3 is TGTGCCAGCGGGATGAACTGGCACCAAGGGGGTCGGAATTCACCCCTCCACTTT.

Many counts were recorded for this clonotype. The V call is TRBV20-1, the J call TRBJ2-2; 11 nucleotides line up with TRBD2. Germline CDR1 is DFQATT and CDR2 is SNEGSKA (reference sequence). CDR3 length: 18 residues. V lost 0 bases and J lost 0; bases outside the gene matches: 6. The CDR3: CSARDLISGGANTGELFF. The CDR3 DNA follows: TGCAGTGCTAGAGATCTTATTAGCGGGGGGGCGAACACCGGGGAGCTGTTTTTT.

This clonotype was counted at least ten times. J is TRBJ1-3 and V is TRBV28; the match to TRBD1 covers 9 bases. The CDR3 is 18 residues long. After removal of 5 bases from V and 1 base from J, the junction contained 12 bases not matched to a gene. Looked up from germline, CDR1 is MDHEN and CDR2 is SYDVKM. This CDR3 reads CASSASSGQGNSGNTIYF. The CDR3 DNA sequence: TGTGCCAGCAGTGCCTCCTCTGGACAGGGGAATTCTGGAAACACCATATATTTT.

On this clonotype: A clone one base away is much larger, so this may be a read error. The CDR3 DNA reads TGCAGTGCCTTACAGGGGGGGGGACCACCCCTCCACTTT. Protein sequence: CSALQGGGPPLHF. The genes are TRBV20-1 and TRBJ1-6; 8 positions agree with TRBD1. Germline loops: CDR1 DFQATT, CDR2 SNEGSKA (reference sequence). V was pared by 6 bases and J by 11 bases, with 9 bases of the junction left unmatched. This CDR3 spans 13 amino acids.

This clonotype appeared many times. V gene TRBV12-3 or TRBV12-4 combines with J gene TRBJ2-1; 11 bases match TRBD2. V trimming: 5 bases; J trimming: 8 bases; junction bases outside the gene matches: 5. The CDR3 is 14 amino acids. This chain's CDR3 is CASSPTSGGDEQFF. The CDR3 DNA reads TGTGCCAGCAGTCCCACTAGCGGGGGCGATGAGCAGTTCTTC.

This clonotype was counted at least ten times. The CDR3: CASRRTGTLDEQYF. CDR3 bases: TGTGCCAGCAGAAGAACAGGGACCCTAGACGAGCAGTACTTC. The rearrangement uses TRBV6-1 and TRBJ2-7; D perhaps matches TRBD1 (6 bases). Trimming shortened V by 6 bases and J by 5 bases, and 17 bases separated the two germline ends. The CDR3 consists of 14 residues. Germline CDR1 and CDR2: MNHNS and SASEGT.

The chain has TRBV25-1 and TRBJ2-1, with 7 positions matching TRBD1. The V gene end was trimmed by 4 bases and the J gene end by 10 bases; junction bases not matched to a gene: 13. CDR3 size: 15 residues. CDR1 and CDR2 (germline): MGHDK, SYGVNS. CDR3 loop: CASSGSGTALEEQFF. The CDR3 nucleotides read TGTGCCAGCAGTGGTTCCGGGACAGCCTTAGAGGAGCAGTTCTTC.

In its sample, this clonotype was seen many times. V is TRBV2 and J is TRBJ2-3, with TRBD1 identical over 7 bases. Germline V gene data show CDR1 as SNHLY and CDR2 as FYNNEI. This CDR3 spans 15 amino acids. The trim removed 6 bases at V and 3 bases at J, leaving 9 bases unmatched. The CDR3 DNA reads as TGTGCCAGCAGCAGACGACAGGGACAGACAGATACGCAGTATTTT. It encodes CASSRRQGQTDTQYF. Full variable domain (missing parts from reference TRBV2 and TRBJ2-3): EPEVTQTPSHQVTQMGQEVILRCVPISNHLYFYWYRQILGQKVEFLVSFYNNEISEKSEIFDDQFSVERPDGSNFTLKIRSTKLEDSAMYFCASSRRQGQTDTQYFGPGTRLTVL.

Note on this clonotype: This may come from a read error, since a much larger clone is one base off. The rearrangement joins TRBV12-5 to TRBJ2-5; D is unclear. The germline V gene encodes CDR1 LGHNT and CDR2 FRNRAP. Between the trimmed V and J ends, which lost 4 bases and 5 bases, there was a span of 8 bases. The CDR3 is 12 amino acids. In nucleotides, the CDR3 is TGTGCTAGTGGTTCCAGGCTTGAGACCCAGTACTTC. It translates to CASGSRLETQYF.

This clonotype was recorded at least ten times. The chain carries TRBV20-1 and TRBJ1-1; TRBD1 matches at 9 bases. The J segment lost 0 bases and the V segment lost 5 bases, leaving 13 bases of the junction unmatched. CDR1 and CDR2 from the germline V gene are DFQATT and SNEGSKA (reference sequence). This CDR3 spans 17 amino acids. The CDR3 spells CSAPQAGTGIMNTEAFF. The CDR3 coding sequence is TGCAGTGCTCCTCAAGCCGGGACAGGGATTATGAACACTGAAGCTTTCTTT.

This clonotype was recorded at least ten times. This sequence joins TRBV19 and TRBJ2-5, with D possibly matching TRBD1 (5 bases). Germline CDR1 reads LNHDA; CDR2 reads SQIVND (reference sequence). There are 16 residues in the CDR3. V was trimmed by 5 bases and J by 2 bases, leaving 18 bases between them. The CDR3 loop is CASSPLDQGLQETQYF. CDR3 in DNA: TGTGCCAGTAGTCCACTCGACCAGGGATTACAAGAGACCCAGTACTTC.

This clonotype was counted many times. The J gene is TRBJ2-7, the V gene TRBV19, with 9 nucleotides matching TRBD1. The length of the CDR3 is 14 residues. The J segment lost 5 bases and the V segment lost 7 bases, leaving 9 bases of the junction unmatched. CDR1 is LNHDA and CDR2 is SQIVND in the germline V gene (reference sequence). The CDR3 protein is CASNTGQGTHEQYF. CDR3 in DNA: TGTGCCAGTAACACCGGACAGGGGACCCACGAGCAGTACTTC.

The CDR3 loop reads CASSPSGLEWTDTQYF. CDR3 DNA: TGTGCCAGCAGCCCCTCCGGACTAGAATGGACAGATACGCAGTATTTT. The rearrangement links TRBV28 to TRBJ2-3, with 7 bases lining up with TRBD2. Trimming cost V 6 bases and J 3 bases; bases outside gene matches: 12. The CDR3 extends over 16 amino acids. CDR1 and CDR2 (germline): MDHEN, SYDVKM. Full variable domain (rest looked up from reference TRBV28 and TRBJ2-3): DVKVTQSSRYLVKRTGEKVFLECVQDMDHENMFWYRQDPGLGLRLIYFSYDVKMKEKGDIPEGYSVSREKKERFSLILESASTNQTSMYLCASSPSGLEWTDTQYFGPGTRLTVL.

This clonotype was counted many times. J is TRBJ2-1 and V is TRBV7-3; 13 positions agree with TRBD2. V shed 3 bases and J 0 bases; nucleotides not matched to a gene: 5. Germline loops: CDR1 SGHTA, CDR2 FQGTGA. The CDR3 length is 18 residues. In DNA, the CDR3 is TGTGCCAGCAGCTTGGGGACTAGCGGGGCTAGCTCCTACAATGAGCAGTTCTTC. This sequence encodes CASSLGTSGASSYNEQFF.

This clonotype was seen many times. This chain joins TRBV7-2 and TRBJ2-5, with 7 bases identical to TRBD1. Unmatched junction bases numbered 5, after V lost 3 bases and J lost 1 base. The CDR3 has 15 residues. Germline CDR1 SGHTA, CDR2 FQGNSA. In DNA form, the CDR3 reads TGTGCCAGCAGCTTCCCGACAGGGCGCCAAGAGACCCAGTACTTC. Residues: CASSFPTGRQETQYF.

This clonotype has a handful of counts. The V call is TRBV30, the J call TRBJ2-1; possibly TRBD1 for D (5 bases). With 2 bases removed from V and 3 bases from J, the gap between germline ends came to 14 bases. The germline CDR1 and CDR2 sequences are GTSNPN and SVGIG (reference sequence). The CDR3 extends over 15 amino acids. This chain's CDR3 is CAWSPKDSLYNEQFF. The CDR3 DNA reads TGTGCCTGGAGTCCGAAAGACAGCCTCTACAATGAGCAGTTCTTC.

This clonotype was detected ten times or more. CDR3 protein: CATPASSGANVLTF. CDR3 DNA sequence: TGTGCCACCCCCGCGAGCTCTGGGGCCAACGTCCTGACTTTC. The rearrangement uses TRBV6-2 or TRBV6-3 and TRBJ2-6; no reliable D call. Per the germline V gene, CDR1 is MNHEY and CDR2 is SVGEGT. V was pared by 10 bases and J by 0 bases, with 10 bases between. The length of the CDR3 is 14 residues.

In its sample, this clonotype was seen many times. V usage is TRBV7-2 and J usage is TRBJ2-1; a possible D gene is TRBD2 (6 bases). Germline CDR1 reads SGHTA; CDR2 reads FQGNSA. The CDR3 runs 16 residues. V gave up 2 bases and J gave up 1 base, with 12 bases separating them. The CDR3 sequence is CASSLLGTRSYNEQFF. The CDR3 region has the DNA TGTGCCAGCAGCTTATTAGGGACTCGTTCCTACAATGAGCAGTTCTTC. The variable domain in full, completed from reference TRBV7-2 and TRBJ2-1, reads GAGVSQSPSNKVTEKGKDVELRCDPISGHTALYWYRQSLGQGLEFLIYFQGNSAPDKSGLPSDRFSAERTGGSVSTLTIQRTQQEDSAVYLCASSLLGTRSYNEQFFGPGTRLTVL.

This clonotype was detected many times. The chain recombines TRBV9 with TRBJ2-3; 8 bases are shared with TRBD2. Per germline, CDR1 SGDLS and CDR2 YYNGEE. The CDR3 runs 16 residues. Unmatched junction bases numbered 5, after V lost 0 bases and J lost 2 bases. The CDR3 coding sequence is TGTGCCAGCAGCGTAGGAGCGGGGGACTCCACAGATACGCAGTATTTT. Residues: CASSVGAGDSTDTQYF.

This clonotype was counted at least ten times. The J gene is TRBJ1-4, the V gene TRBV15; D perhaps matches TRBD1 (5 bases). CDR1 LNHNV and CDR2 YYDKDF come from the germline V gene (reference sequence). Trimming stripped 5 bases from V and 4 bases from J, with 14 bases between. The CDR3 covers 15 residues. The CDR3 sequence is CATSPDRSYNEKLFF. DNA for the CDR3: TGTGCCACCAGCCCCGACAGAAGCTATAATGAAAAACTGTTTTTT.

This clonotype was detected many times. J is TRBJ1-4 and V is TRBV2; no clear D gene. Germline assignment: CDR1 SNHLY and CDR2 FYNNEI. CDR3 length: 15 residues. Trimming left V 4 bases short and J 3 bases short, with 12 bases between. The CDR3 protein is CASSADMIANEKLFF. The DNA for the CDR3 is TGTGCCAGCAGTGCCGACATGATCGCTAATGAAAAACTGTTTTTT. Filled out from reference TRBV2 and TRBJ1-4, the complete variable domain reads EPEVTQTPSHQVTQMGQEVILRCVPISNHLYFYWYRQILGQKVEFLVSFYNNEISEKSEIFDDQFSVERPDGSNFTLKIRSTKLEDSAMYFCASSADMIANEKLFFGSGTQLSVL.

In this sample, this clonotype turned up many times. The V gene is TRBV6-5, the J gene TRBJ1-6; weak D call: TRBD1 (6 bases). Trimming shortened V by 8 bases and J by 6 bases, and 8 bases separated the two germline ends. Germline-derived CDR1 and CDR2 are MNHEY and SVGAGI. The CDR3 contains 12 residues. Here the CDR3 DNA reads TGTGCCAGCTGGACAGCTAATTCACCCCTCCACTTT. This encodes CASWTANSPLHF.

Note on this clonotype: This may be a read error: a much more frequent sequence differs by one nucleotide. V and J are TRBV12-3 or TRBV12-4 and TRBJ1-4; no firm D call. This CDR3 comprises 15 residues. Between the trimmed V and J ends, which lost 1 base and 6 bases, there was a span of 12 bases. For the CDR3, the DNA is TGTGCCAGCAGTTTAGGCGGACTGACTGATGAAAAACTGTTTTTT. The encoded protein is CASSLGGLTDEKLFF.

This clonotype was counted many times. The gene calls are TRBV4-1 and TRBJ1-2; D is uncertain. The V gene's germline CDR1 is MGHRA and CDR2 YSYEKL. This CDR3 is built from 16 residues. V was pared by 3 bases and J by 4 bases, with 18 bases between. CDR3 coding DNA: TGCGCCAGCAGCCACCCTGGCGGGAAGAAACCCTATGGCTACACCTTC. This gives the protein CASSHPGGKKPYGYTF.

This clonotype has at least ten counts. This chain links TRBV12-3 or TRBV12-4 with TRBJ2-5, with 7 bases matching TRBD2. Germline trimming cut 4 bases from V and 5 bases from J; bases unmatched to any gene: 10. There are 15 residues in the CDR3. This chain's CDR3 is CASSSVLGGSETQYF. Here the CDR3 DNA reads TGTGCCAGCAGTTCCGTCCTGGGGGGGAGCGAGACCCAGTACTTC.

Many counts were recorded for this clonotype. The chain has TRBV29-1 and TRBJ2-3; tentative D call: TRBD1 (5 bases). Trimming took off 3 bases at V and 1 base at J, with 5 bases between the two ends. The CDR3 runs to 12 residues. Germline V lookup: CDR1 SQVTM, CDR2 ANQGSEA. CDR3 sequence: CSVDRGTDTQYF. CDR3 sequence (DNA): TGCAGCGTTGACAGGGGCACAGATACGCAGTATTTT.

This clonotype was seen repeatedly, ten times or more. The chain has TRBV5-1 and TRBJ1-6; tentative D call: TRBD1 (6 bases). V was pared by 0 bases and J by 9 bases, with 13 bases between. The CDR3 consists of 15 residues. Germline CDR1 SGHRS, CDR2 YFSETQ. The CDR3 spells CASSLDGQGFSPLHF. The CDR3 DNA sequence: TGCGCCAGCAGCTTGGATGGGCAGGGGTTTTCACCCCTCCACTTT.

The table lists this clonotype with many counts. The rearrangement uses TRBV6-1 and TRBJ1-6; possible D gene TRBD1, 5 bases. V lost 4 bases, J lost 9 bases, and 13 bases lay in between. The CDR3 totals 14 residues. CDR1 and CDR2 from the germline V gene are MNHNS and SASEGT. This CDR3 reads CASSAGGGGSPLHF. CDR3 nucleotide sequence: TGTGCCAGCAGTGCCGGGGGAGGAGGTTCACCCCTCCACTTT.

The table lists this clonotype with many counts. This rearrangement joins TRBV24-1 to TRBJ1-5; 7 bases align to TRBD1. Germline CDR1 reads KGHDR; CDR2 reads SFDVKD. J gave up 4 bases and V 2 bases, and 7 bases lay outside the gene matches. This CDR3 has 16 residues. The CDR3 DNA reads as TGTGCCACCAGTGATTCTAGGACAGGCGCTAATCAGCCCCAGCATTTT. This sequence encodes CATSDSRTGANQPQHF.